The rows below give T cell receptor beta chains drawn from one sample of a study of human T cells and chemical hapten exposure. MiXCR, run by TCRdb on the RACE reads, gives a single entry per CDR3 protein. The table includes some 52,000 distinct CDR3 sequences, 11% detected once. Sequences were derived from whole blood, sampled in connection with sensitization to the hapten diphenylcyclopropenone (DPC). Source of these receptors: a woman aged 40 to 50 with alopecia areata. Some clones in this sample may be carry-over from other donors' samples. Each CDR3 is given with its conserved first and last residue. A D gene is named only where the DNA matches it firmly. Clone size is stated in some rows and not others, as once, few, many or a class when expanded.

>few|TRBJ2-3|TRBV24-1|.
CATSMVNTDTQYF
TGTGCCACCAGTATGGTGAACACAGATACGCAGTATTTT
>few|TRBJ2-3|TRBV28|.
CASSTDTGLGDTDTQYF
TGTGCCAGCAGTACCGATACGGGACTGGGGGATACAGATACGCAGTATTTT
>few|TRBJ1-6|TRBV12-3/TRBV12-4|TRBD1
CASSPRGGASPLHF
TGTGCCAGCAGTCCCAGGGGGGGTGCTTCACCCCTCCACTTT
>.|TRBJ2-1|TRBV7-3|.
CASSLLGGGTEQFF
TGTGCCAGCAGCTTATTGGGAGGGGGCACTGAGCAGTTCTTC
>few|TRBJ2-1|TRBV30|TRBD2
CAWSPTLAGGRNEQFF
TGTGCCTGGAGTCCAACCCTAGCGGGGGGCCGTAATGAGCAGTTCTTC
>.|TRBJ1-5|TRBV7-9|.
CASTVGPQPQHF
TGTGCCAGCACCGTTGGACCTCAGCCCCAGCATTTT
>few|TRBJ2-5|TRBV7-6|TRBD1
CASSPKVRDSLVQETQYF
TGTGCCAGCAGCCCTAAAGTCCGGGACAGCTTAGTTCAAGAGACCCAGTACTTC
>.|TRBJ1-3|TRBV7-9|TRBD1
CASSSTGASSGNTIYF
TGTGCCAGCAGCTCAACAGGGGCTTCGTCTGGAAACACCATATATTTT
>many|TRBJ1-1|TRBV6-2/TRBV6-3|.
CASSYGGRPEAFF
TGTGCCAGCAGTTACGGGGGACGTCCTGAAGCTTTCTTT
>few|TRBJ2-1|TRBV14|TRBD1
CASSSQGWNEQFF
TGTGCCAGCAGCTCACAGGGGTGGAATGAGCAGTTCTTC
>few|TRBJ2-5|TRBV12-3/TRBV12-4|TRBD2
CASSYPASGKETQYF
TGTGCCAGCAGTTACCCAGCTAGCGGGAAAGAGACCCAGTACTTC
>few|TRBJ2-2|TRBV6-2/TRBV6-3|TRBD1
CAIRDRGYTGELFF
TGTGCCATCCGGGACAGGGGGTATACCGGGGAGCTGTTTTTT
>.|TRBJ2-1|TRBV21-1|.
CATPPTSGGYNEQFF
TGTGCCACCCCACCGACTAGCGGGGGGTACAATGAGCAGTTCTTC
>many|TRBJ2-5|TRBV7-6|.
CASSPKRVSQYF
TGTGCCAGCAGCCCCAAGCGGGTGTCCCAGTACTTC
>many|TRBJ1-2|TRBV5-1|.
CASSSAQGGGYTF
TGCGCCAGCAGCTCCGCACAGGGAGGAGGCTACACCTTC
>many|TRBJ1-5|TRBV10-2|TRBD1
CASSESGQANQPQHF
TGCGCCAGCAGTGAGTCTGGACAGGCGAATCAGCCCCAGCATTTT
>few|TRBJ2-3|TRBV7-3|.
CASSLNPLTTLNTQYF
TGTGCCAGCAGCTTAAACCCCCTTACAACATTGAATACGCAGTATTTT
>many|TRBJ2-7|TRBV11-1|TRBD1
CASSPNLGTAYEQYF
TGTGCCAGCAGTCCAAACCTTGGGACAGCCTACGAGCAGTACTTC
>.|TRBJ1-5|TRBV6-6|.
CATGEGRGNQPQHF
TGTGCCACGGGGGAGGGGAGGGGCAATCAGCCCCAGCATTTT
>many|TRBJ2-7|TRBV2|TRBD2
CASSDVGLVVQYF
TGTGCCAGCAGTGATGTGGGACTAGTGGTGCAGTACTTC
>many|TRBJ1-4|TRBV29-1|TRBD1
CSVTGTGDEKLFF
TGCAGCGTAACCGGGACAGGGGACGAAAAACTGTTTTTT
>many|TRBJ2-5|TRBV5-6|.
CASSVVLAETQYF
TGTGCCAGCAGCGTCGTCTTAGCGGAGACCCAGTACTTC
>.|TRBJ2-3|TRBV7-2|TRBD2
CASSQEPSGGAVDTQYF
TGTGCCAGCAGCCAAGAACCTAGCGGGGGGGCTGTAGATACGCAGTATTTT
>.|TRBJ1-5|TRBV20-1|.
CSARQVGNQPQHF
TGCAGTGCTCGCCAAGTTGGCAATCAGCCCCAGCATTTT
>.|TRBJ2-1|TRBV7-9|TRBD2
CASSGSGTSGPNEQLF
TGTGCCAGCAGCGGATCCGGGACTAGCGGGCCCAATGAGCAGTTGTTC
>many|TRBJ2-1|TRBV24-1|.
CATSDLDLGHHEQFF
TGTGCCACCAGTGACCTGGATTTGGGCCATCATGAGCAGTTCTTC
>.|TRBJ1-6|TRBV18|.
CASSPGLTCNSPLHF
TGTGCCAGCTCACCAGGTCTCACCTGTAATTCACCCCTCCACTTT
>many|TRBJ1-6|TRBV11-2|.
CASTLGTYNSPLHF
TGTGCCAGCACCCTGGGAACTTATAATTCACCCCTCCACTTT
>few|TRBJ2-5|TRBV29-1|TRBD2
CSVGTSGGLQETQYF
TGCAGCGTTGGGACTAGCGGGGGTCTCCAAGAGACCCAGTACTTC
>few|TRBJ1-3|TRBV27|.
CASSLTAPSGNTIYF
TGTGCCAGCAGTTTGACGGCGCCCTCTGGAAACACCATATATTTT
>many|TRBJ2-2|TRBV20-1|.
CSATGLMYGELFF
TGCAGTGCTACCGGACTGATGTACGGGGAGCTGTTTTTT
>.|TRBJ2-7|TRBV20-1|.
CSAHNPGYEQYF
TGCAGTGCTCACAACCCGGGGTACGAGCAGTACTTC
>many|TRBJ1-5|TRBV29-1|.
CSTRQGNQPQHF
TGCAGCACCCGACAGGGCAATCAGCCCCAGCATTTT
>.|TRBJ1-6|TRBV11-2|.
CASSFPGRINSPLHF
TGTGCCAGCAGCTTCCCGGGACGGATTAATTCACCCCTCCACTTT
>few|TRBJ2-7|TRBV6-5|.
CASSYNKGHEQYF
TGTGCCAGCAGTTACAACAAAGGGCACGAGCAGTACTTC
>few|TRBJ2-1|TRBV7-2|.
CASSLSGLELFF
TGTGCCAGCAGCTTATCGGGACTGGAGCTATTCTTC
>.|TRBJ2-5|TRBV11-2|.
CASGNRDKQETQYF
TGTGCCAGCGGGAACCGGGACAAACAAGAGACCCAGTACTTC
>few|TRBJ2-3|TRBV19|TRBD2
CASSISAPLAGGNTDTQYF
TGTGCCAGTAGTATATCGGCACCCCTAGCGGGAGGAAACACAGATACGCAGTATTTT
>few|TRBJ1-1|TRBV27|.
CASSFADTTEAFF
TGTGCCAGCAGTTTCGCGGATACTACTGAAGCTTTCTTT
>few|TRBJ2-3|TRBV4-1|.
CASGLTFGDTQYF
TGCGCCAGCGGACTTACATTCGGCGATACGCAGTATTTT
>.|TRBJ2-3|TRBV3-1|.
CASSGQSTQYF
TGTGCCAGCAGCGGTCAGAGTACGCAGTATTTT
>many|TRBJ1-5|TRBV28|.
CASTTQAQPQHF
TGTGCCAGCACTACACAGGCCCAGCCCCAGCATTTT
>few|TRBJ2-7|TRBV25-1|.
CASSTSYEQYF
TGTGCCAGCAGCACAAGCTACGAGCAGTACTTC
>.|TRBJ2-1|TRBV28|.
CASRKRGEQFF
TGTGCCAGCAGAAAACGCGGTGAGCAGTTCTTC
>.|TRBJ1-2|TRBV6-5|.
CASSYSEGRDYGYTF
TGTGCCAGCAGTTACTCTGAGGGACGGGACTATGGCTACACCTTC
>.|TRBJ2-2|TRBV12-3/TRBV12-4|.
CASSREAGELFF
TGTGCCAGCAGTAGGGAGGCCGGGGAGCTGTTTTTT
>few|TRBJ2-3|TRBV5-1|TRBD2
CASSLAAPGLAGTQYF
TGCGCCAGCAGCTTGGCGGCTCCGGGACTAGCGGGAACGCAGTATTTT
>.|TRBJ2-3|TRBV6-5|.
CASSYSRRDTQYF
TGTGCCAGCAGTTACTCGCGCCGGGATACGCAGTATTTT
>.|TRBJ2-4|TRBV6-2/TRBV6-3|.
CASSYVERSTLAKNIQYF
TGTGCCAGCAGTTACGTCGAGCGTAGTACCTTAGCCAAAAACATTCAGTACTTC
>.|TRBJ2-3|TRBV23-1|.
CASSSWDPGDTQYF
TGCGCCAGCTCCTCGTGGGACCCAGGCGATACGCAGTATTTT
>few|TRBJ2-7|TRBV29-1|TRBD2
CSVGGAASYEQYF
TGCAGCGTCGGGGGGGCCGCCTCCTACGAGCAGTACTTC